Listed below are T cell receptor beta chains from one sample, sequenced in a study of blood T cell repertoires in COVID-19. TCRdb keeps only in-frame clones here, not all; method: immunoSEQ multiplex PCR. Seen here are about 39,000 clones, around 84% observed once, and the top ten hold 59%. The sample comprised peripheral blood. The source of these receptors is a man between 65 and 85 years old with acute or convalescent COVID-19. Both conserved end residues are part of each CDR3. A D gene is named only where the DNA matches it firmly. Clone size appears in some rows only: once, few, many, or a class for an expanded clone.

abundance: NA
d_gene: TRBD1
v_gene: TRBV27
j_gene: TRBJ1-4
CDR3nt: TGTGCCAGCAGGGGACAGACTAATGAAAAACTGTTTTTT
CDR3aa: CASRGQTNEKLFF

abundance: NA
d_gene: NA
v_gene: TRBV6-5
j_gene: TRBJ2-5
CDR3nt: TGTGCCAGCAGGAGAATCAGGGCTGAAGAGACCCAGTACTTC
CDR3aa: CASRRIRAEETQYF

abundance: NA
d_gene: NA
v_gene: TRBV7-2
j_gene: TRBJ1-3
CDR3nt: TGTGCCAGCAGCTTAGGAGGGACTGGGGGAAACACCATATATTTT
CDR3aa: CASSLGGTGGNTIYF

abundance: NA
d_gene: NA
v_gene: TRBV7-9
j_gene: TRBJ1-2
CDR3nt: TGTGCCAGCAGCGTGGGACAATTTAACTATGGCTACACCTTC
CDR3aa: CASSVGQFNYGYTF

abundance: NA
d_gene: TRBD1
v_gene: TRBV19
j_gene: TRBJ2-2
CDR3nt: TGTGCCAGTAGTAAGGGACAGCCAGGGGGCGGGGAGCTGTTTTTT
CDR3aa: CASSKGQPGGGELFF

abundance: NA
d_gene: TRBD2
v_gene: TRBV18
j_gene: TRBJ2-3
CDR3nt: TGTGCCAGCTCACCAACGACTAGCGGGGGGGCCCAATTCACAGATACGCAGTATTTT
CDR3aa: CASSPTTSGGAQFTDTQYF

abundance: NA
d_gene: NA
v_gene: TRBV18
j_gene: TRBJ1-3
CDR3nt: TGTGCCAGCTCACCTTCGTCAGGGTTTGATGGAAACACCATATATTTT
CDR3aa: CASSPSSGFDGNTIYF

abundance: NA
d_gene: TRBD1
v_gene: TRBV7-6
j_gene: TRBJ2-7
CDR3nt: TGTGCCAGCAGCTTAGAGCCGGGACAGGGTTGGGACGAGCAGTACTTC
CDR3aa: CASSLEPGQGWDEQYF

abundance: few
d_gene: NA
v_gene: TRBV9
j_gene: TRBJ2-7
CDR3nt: TGTGCCAGCAGCGTCACAGGGAGCTCCTACGAGCAGTACTTC
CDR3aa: CASSVTGSSYEQYF

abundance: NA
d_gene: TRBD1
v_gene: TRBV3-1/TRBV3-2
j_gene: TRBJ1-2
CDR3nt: TGTGCCAGCAGCCATACCGGGACAGGGACCTTTGGCTACACCTTC
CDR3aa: CASSHTGTGTFGYTF

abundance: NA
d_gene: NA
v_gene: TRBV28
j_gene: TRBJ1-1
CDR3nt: TGTGCCAGCAGCGAGGGAAGGCTTAAAGCTTTCTTT
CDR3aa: CASSEGRLKAFF

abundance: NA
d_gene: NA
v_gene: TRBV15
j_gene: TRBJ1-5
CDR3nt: TGTGCCACCAGCAGTCAGGGGAATCAGCCCCAGCATTTT
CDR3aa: CATSSQGNQPQHF

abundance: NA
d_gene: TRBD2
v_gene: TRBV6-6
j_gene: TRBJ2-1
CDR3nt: TGTGCCAGCAGTGTTAGCGGGGGGGGTATATACAATGAGCAGTTCTTC
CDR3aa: CASSVSGGGIYNEQFF